This T cell receptor beta chain was identified during a study of technical replicates of blood from a handful of donors. Repertoires were generated with immunoSEQ multiplex PCR, while TCRdb's copy carries only in-frame clones and drops some. The data show 65,000 to 90,000 clones, over 95% seen once. The receptor's source is a human donor in good health. The material sequenced was T cells isolated from PBMCs.

The chain's CDR3 is CASNPTGYSNYGYTF. The CDR3 bases are TGTGCCAGCAACCCTACAGGGTATTCTAACTATGGCTACACCTTC. The chain employs TRBV9 and TRBJ1-2; possible D gene TRBD1, 6 bases. The V and J ends lost 6 bases and 0 bases respectively, with 15 bases between them. Germline loops: CDR1 SGDLS, CDR2 YYNGEE. This CDR3 spans 15 amino acids.